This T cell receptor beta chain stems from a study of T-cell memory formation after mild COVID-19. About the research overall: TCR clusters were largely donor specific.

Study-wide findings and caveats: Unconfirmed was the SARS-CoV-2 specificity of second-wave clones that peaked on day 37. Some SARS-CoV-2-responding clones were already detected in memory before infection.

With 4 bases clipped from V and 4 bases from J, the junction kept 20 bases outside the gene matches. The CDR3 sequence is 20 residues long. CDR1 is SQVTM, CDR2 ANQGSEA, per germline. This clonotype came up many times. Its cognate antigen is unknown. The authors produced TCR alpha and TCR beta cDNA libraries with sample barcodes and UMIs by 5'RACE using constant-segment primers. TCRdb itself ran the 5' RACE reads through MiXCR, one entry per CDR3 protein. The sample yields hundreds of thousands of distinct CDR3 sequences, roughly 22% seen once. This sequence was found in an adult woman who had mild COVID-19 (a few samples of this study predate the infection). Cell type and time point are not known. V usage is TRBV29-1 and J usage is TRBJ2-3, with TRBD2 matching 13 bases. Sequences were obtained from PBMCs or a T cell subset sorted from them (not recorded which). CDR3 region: CSVAPPLAGGPDGTADTQYF. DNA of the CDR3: TGCAGCGTTGCTCCTCCACTAGCGGGAGGGCCTGACGGCACGGCAGATACGCAGTATTTT.